This T cell receptor (beta chain) appears in the sequencing data of a study of radiation and T cells in renal cell carcinoma. Specified time point: blood 4 weeks post-SBRT, at nephrectomy. The treatment denotes: 15 Gy SBRT to primary tumor, nephrectomy 4 weeks later. Nephrectomy followed 15 Gy stereotactic body radiation by 4 weeks. Trimming took 4 bases from V and 0 from J, leaving 13 bases between them. Germline V gene sequence: CDR1 MNHEY, CDR2 SMNVEV (reference sequence). The CDR3 loop spans 17 amino acids. TCRdb's copy holds only in-frame clones and misses some; the assay was immunoSEQ multiplex PCR. The table lists 150,000 to 200,000 clones, about 87% of them singletons, with over 9% in the top ten.

This receptor was identified in a woman aged 45-60 years with renal cell carcinoma. The starting material was blood, obtained from a patient whose treatment included radiotherapy and nephrectomy. The chain uses TRBV27 and TRBJ1-6; the D gene is possibly TRBD1 (5 bases). The CDR3 DNA sequence: TGTGCCAGCAGTTCGGGGCTAGCTGCCTCCTATAATTCACCCCTCCACTTT. Residues: CASSSGLAASYNSPLHF.